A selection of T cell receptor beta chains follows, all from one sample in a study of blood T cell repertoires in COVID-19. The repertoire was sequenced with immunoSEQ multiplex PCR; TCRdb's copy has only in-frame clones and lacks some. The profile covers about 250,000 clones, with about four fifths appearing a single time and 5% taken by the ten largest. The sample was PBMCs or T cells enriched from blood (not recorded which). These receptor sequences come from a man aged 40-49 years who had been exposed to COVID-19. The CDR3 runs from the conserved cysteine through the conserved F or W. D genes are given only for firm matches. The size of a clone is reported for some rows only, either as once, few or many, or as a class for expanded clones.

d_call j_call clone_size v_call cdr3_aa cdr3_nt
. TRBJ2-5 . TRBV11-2 CASSLAYKQETQYF TGTGCCAGCAGCTTAGCTTACAAGCAAGAGACCCAGTACTTC
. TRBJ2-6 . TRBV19 CASSIHRTLSGANVLTF TGTGCCAGTAGTATTCATCGGACTCTCTCTGGGGCCAACGTCCTGACTTTC
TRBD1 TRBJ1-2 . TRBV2 CASIRDSQSLRNLPYGYTF TGTGCCAGCATTCGGGACAGTCAAAGTTTAAGAAACCTCCCCTATGGCTACACCTTC
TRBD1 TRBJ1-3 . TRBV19 CATGGGQRRNTIYF TGTGCCACCGGGGGGGGACAGCGGAGAAACACCATATATTTT
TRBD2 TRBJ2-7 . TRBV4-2 CASSLSSGKFHEQYF TGTGCCAGCAGCCTCAGTAGCGGGAAATTCCACGAGCAGTACTTC
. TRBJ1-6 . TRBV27 CASSLERGSPLHF TGTGCCAGCAGTTTAGAGAGGGGGTCACCCCTCCACTTT
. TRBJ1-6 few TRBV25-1 CASSSLERVNSPLHF TGTGCCAGCAGTTCTTTAGAGAGAGTTAATTCACCCCTCCACTTT
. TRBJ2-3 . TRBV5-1 CASSLAGLLDTQYF TGCGCCAGCAGCTTGGCAGGGTTGTTAGATACGCAGTATTTT
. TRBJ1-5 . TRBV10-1 CASSETGNQPQHF TGCGCCAGCAGTGAAACAGGGAATCAGCCCCAGCATTTT
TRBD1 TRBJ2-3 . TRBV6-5 CASTYRGKTLTDTQYF TGTGCCAGCACTTACAGGGGCAAAACCCTCACAGATACGCAGTATTTT
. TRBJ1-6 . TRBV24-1 CATSDPARVGGRSPLHF TGTGCCACCAGTGATCCGGCCCGGGTCGGAGGACGTTCACCCCTCCACTTT
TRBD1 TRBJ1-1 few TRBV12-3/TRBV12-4 CASSLTGSTEAFF TGTGCCAGCAGTTTGACAGGGTCGACTGAAGCTTTCTTT
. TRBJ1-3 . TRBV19 CASSIGSHLRGNTIYF TGTGCCAGTAGTATTGGGAGCCATCTACGGGGAAACACCATATATTTT
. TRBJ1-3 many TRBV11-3 CASSLGPGSGNTIYF TGTGCCAGCAGCTTAGGCCCCGGCTCTGGAAACACCATATATTTT
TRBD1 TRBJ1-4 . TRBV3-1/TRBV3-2 CASSLSVTGAGEKLFF TGTGCCAGCAGCCTCTCCGTGACAGGGGCGGGCGAAAAACTGTTTTTT
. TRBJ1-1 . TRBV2 CASSILRAGEAFF TGTGCCAGCAGTATCCTGAGGGCGGGCGAAGCTTTCTTT
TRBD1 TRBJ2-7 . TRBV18 CASSQQGIYEQYF TGTGCCAGCTCGCAACAGGGGATCTACGAGCAGTACTTC
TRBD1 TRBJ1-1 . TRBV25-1 CASRETGWRDTEAFF TGTGCCAGCAGGGAGACAGGGTGGCGGGACACTGAAGCTTTCTTT
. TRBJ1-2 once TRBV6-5 CASSYQNRIRSDGYTF TGTGCCAGCAGTTACCAAAATAGGATACGGAGCGATGGCTACACCTTC
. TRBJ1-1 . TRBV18 CASSPLEQGKEAFF TGTGCCAGCTCACCTTTAGAACAGGGTAAAGAGGCTTTCTTT
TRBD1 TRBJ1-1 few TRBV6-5 CASSYSPDRAKTEAFF TGTGCCAGCAGTTACTCCCCGGACAGGGCTAAAACTGAAGCTTTCTTT
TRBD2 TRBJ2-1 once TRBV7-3 CASSFSQRDYNEQFF TGTGCCAGCAGCTTTAGTCAGCGGGATTACAATGAGCAGTTCTTC
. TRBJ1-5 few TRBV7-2 CASSFQGGISNQPQHF TGTGCCAGCAGCTTCCAGGGAGGAATTAGCAATCAGCCCCAGCATTTT
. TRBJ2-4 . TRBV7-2 CASSLNSDRGRTQYF TGTGCCAGCAGCTTAAACTCCGACCGAGGGCGCACTCAGTACTTC